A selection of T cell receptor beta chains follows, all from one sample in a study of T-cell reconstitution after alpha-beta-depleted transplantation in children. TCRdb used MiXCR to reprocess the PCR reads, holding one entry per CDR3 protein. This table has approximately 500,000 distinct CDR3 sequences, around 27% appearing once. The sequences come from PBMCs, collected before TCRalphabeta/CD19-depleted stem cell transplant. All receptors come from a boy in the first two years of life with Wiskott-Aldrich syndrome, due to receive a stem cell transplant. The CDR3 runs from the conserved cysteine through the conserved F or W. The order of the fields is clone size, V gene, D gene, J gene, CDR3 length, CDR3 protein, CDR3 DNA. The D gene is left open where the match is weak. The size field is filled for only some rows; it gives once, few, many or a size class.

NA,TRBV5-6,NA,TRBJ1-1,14,CASSFRDGYTEAFF,TGTGCCAGCAGCTTCCGGGACGGCTACACTGAAGCTTTCTTT
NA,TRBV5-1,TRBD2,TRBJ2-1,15,CASSQGLAGVDEQFF,TGCGCCAGCAGTCAGGGACTAGCGGGAGTCGATGAGCAGTTCTTC
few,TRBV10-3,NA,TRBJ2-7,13,CAIRSTESYEQYF,TGTGCCATCAGGTCGACAGAATCCTACGAGCAGTACTTC
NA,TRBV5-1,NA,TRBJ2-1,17,CASSLGDYREPYNEQFF,TGCGCCAGCAGCTTGGGGGATTACAGGGAACCCTACAATGAGCAGTTCTTC
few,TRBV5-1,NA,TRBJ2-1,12,CASSLPDNEQFF,TGCGCCAGCAGCTTGCCAGACAATGAGCAGTTCTTC
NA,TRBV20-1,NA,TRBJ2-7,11,CSALSRMEQYF,TGCAGTGCTCTTTCAAGGATGGAGCAGTACTTC
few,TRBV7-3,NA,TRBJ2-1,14,CASSEGGSYNEQFF,TGTGCCAGCAGCGAGGGCGGGTCCTACAATGAGCAGTTCTTC
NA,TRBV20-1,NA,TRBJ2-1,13,CSPRVSSYNEQFF,TGCAGCCCCCGGGTAAGCTCCTACAATGAGCAGTTCTTC
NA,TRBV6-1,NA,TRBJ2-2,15,CASVRQSANTGELFF,TGTGCCAGCGTCAGACAGTCCGCGAACACCGGGGAGCTGTTTTTT
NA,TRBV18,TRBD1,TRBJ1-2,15,CASSLTLDRVSGYTF,TGTGCCAGCTCACTAACCCTAGACAGGGTGAGCGGCTACACCTTC
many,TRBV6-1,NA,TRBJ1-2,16,CASSEFGGGRPGGYTF,TGTGCCAGCAGTGAATTCGGAGGTGGACGGCCGGGCGGCTACACCTTC
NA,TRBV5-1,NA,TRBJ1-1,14,CASSWGRQNTEAFF,TGCGCCAGCAGCTGGGGACGGCAGAACACTGAAGCTTTCTTT
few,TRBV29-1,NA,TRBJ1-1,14,CSVYADQTSTEAFF,TGCAGCGTTTACGCGGACCAGACGTCCACTGAAGCTTTCTTT